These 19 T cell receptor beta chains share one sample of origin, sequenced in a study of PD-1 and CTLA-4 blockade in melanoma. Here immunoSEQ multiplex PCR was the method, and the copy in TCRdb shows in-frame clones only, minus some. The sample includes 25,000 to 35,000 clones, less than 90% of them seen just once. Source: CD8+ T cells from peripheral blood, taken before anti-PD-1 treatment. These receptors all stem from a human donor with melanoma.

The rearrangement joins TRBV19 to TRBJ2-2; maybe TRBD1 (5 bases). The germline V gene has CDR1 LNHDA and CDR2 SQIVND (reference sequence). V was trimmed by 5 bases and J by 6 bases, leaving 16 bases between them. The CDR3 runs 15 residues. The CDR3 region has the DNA TGTGCCAGTAGTTGGGGCCAATTAGGGTCCGGGGAGCTGTTTTTT. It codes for CASSWGQLGSGELFF.

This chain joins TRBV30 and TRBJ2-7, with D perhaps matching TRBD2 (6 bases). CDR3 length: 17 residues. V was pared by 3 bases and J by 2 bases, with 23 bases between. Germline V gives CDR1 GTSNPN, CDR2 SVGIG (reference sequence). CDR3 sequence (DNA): TGTGCCTGGAGGGGAGAGCATTTTGGCGGGACCACCTACGAGCAGTACTTC. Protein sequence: CAWRGEHFGGTTYEQYF.

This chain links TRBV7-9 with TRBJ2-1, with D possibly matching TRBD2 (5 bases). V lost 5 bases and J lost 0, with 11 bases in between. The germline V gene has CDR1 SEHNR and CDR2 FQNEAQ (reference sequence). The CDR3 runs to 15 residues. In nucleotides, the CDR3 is TGTGCCAGCAGCCCCCGGGAAAGCTCCTACAATGAGCAGTTCTTC. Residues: CASSPRESSYNEQFF.

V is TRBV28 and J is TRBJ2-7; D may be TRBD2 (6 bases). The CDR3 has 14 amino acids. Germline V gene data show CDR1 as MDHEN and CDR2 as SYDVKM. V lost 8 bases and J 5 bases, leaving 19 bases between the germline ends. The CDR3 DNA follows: TGTGCCAGCCACCCGCTAGGGACTGCGGACGAGCAGTACTTC. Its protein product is CASHPLGTADEQYF.

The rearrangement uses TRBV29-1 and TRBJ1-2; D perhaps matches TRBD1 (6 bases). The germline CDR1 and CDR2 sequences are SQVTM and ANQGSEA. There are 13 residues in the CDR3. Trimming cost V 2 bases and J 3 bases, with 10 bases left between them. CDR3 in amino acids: CSVETGGYYGYTF. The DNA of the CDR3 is TGCAGCGTTGAAACCGGGGGCTACTATGGCTACACCTTC.

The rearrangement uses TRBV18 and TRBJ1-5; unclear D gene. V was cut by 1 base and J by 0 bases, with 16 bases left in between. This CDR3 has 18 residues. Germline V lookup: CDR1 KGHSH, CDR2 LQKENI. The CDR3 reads CASSPRGGPQYSNQPQHF. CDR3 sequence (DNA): TGTGCCAGCTCACCACGCGGTGGACCGCAGTATAGCAATCAGCCCCAGCATTTT.

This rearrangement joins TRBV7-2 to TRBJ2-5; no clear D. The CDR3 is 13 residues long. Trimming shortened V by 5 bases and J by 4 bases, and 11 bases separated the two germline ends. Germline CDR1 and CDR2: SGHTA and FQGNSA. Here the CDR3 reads CASSIQNLETQYF. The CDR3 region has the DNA TGTGCCAGCAGCATACAAAATTTAGAGACCCAGTACTTC.

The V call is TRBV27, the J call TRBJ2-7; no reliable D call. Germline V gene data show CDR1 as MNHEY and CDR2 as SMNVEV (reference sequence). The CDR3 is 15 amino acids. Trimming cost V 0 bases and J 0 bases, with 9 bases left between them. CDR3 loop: CASSLSLLSSYEQYF. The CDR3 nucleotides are TGTGCCAGCAGTTTATCACTTCTTAGCTCCTACGAGCAGTACTTC.

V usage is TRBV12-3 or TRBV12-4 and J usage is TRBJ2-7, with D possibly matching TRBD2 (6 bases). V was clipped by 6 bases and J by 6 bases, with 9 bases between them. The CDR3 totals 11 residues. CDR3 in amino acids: CASRGTVEQYF. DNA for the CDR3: TGTGCCAGCAGGGGGACTGTCGAGCAGTACTTC.

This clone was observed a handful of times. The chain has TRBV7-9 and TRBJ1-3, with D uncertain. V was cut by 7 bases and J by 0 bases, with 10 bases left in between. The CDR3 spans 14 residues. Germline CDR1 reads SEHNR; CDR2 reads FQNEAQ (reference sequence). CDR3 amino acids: CASTLTVSGNTIYF. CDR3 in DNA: TGTGCCAGCACCCTCACAGTCTCTGGAAACACCATATATTTT.

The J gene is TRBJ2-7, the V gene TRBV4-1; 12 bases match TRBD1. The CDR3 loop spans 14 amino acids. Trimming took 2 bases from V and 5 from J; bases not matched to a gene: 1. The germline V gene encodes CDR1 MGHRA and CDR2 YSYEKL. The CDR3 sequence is CASSQRDRGHEQYF. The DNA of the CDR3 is TGCGCCAGCAGCCAAAGGGACAGGGGGCACGAGCAGTACTTC.

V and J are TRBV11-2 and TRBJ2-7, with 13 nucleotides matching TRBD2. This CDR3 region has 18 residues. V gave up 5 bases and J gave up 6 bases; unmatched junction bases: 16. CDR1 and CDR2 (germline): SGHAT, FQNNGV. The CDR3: CASSPYGTSGILIAEQYF. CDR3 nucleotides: TGTGCCAGCAGCCCATATGGGACTAGCGGGATTTTAATAGCCGAGCAGTACTTC.

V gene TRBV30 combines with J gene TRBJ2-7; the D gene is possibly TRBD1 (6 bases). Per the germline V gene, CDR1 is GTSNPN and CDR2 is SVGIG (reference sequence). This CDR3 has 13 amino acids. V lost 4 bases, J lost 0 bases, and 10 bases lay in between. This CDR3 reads CAWNPGDSYEQYF. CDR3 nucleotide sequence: TGTGCCTGGAACCCAGGGGACTCCTACGAGCAGTACTTC.

CDR3 in amino acids: CASWTYNEQFF. CDR3 in DNA: TGTGCCAGTTGGACCTACAATGAGCAGTTCTTC. This chain connects TRBV6-5 to TRBJ2-1; D gene ambiguous. CDR3 length equals 11 residues. Trimming shortened V by 9 bases and J by 2 bases, and 5 bases separated the two germline ends. CDR1 is MNHEY, CDR2 SVGAGI, per germline.

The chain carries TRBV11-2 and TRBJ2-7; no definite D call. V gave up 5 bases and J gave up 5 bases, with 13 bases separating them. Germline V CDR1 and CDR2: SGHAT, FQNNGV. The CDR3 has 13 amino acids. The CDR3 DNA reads TGTGCCAGCAGCCAGTATCTAATGGACGAGCAGTACTTC. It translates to CASSQYLMDEQYF.

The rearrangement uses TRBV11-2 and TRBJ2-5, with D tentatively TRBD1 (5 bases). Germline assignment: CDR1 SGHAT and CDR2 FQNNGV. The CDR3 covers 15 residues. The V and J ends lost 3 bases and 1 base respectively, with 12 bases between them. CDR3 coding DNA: TGTGCCAGCAGCTTGGCCCCAGGGTCCCAAGAGACCCAGTACTTC. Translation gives CASSLAPGSQETQYF. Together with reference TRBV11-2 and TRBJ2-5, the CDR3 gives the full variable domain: EAGVAQSPRYKIIEKRQSVAFWCNPISGHATLYWYQQILGQGPKLLIQFQNNGVVDDSQLPKDRFSAERLKGVDSTLKIQPAKLEDSAVYLCASSLAPGSQETQYFGPGTRLLVL.

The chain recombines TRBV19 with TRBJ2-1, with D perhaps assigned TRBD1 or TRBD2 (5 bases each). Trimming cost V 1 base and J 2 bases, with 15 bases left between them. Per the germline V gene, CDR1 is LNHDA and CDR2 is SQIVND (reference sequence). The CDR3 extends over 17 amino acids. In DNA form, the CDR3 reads TGTGCCAGTAGTATAGTGGGGCCAGCGGAGGCCTACAATGAGCAGTTCTTC. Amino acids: CASSIVGPAEAYNEQFF. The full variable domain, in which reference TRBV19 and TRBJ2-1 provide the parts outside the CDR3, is DGGITQSPKYLFRKEGQNVTLSCEQNLNHDAMYWYRQDPGQGLRLIYYSQIVNDFQKGDIAEGYSVSREKKESFPLTVTSAQKNPTAFYLCASSIVGPAEAYNEQFFGPGTRLTVL.

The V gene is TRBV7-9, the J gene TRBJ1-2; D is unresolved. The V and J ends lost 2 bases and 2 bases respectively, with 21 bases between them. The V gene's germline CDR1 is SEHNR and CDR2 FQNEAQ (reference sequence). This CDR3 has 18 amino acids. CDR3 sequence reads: CASSLPPASEGSNYGYTF. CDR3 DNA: TGTGCCAGCAGCTTACCCCCGGCGTCGGAGGGTTCCAACTATGGCTACACCTTC.

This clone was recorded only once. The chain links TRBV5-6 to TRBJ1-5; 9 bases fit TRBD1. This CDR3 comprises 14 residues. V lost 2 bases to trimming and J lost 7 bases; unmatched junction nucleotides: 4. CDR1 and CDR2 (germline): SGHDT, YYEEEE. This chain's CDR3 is CASSFKQGAQPQHF. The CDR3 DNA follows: TGTGCCAGCAGCTTTAAACAGGGGGCCCAGCCCCAGCATTTT.